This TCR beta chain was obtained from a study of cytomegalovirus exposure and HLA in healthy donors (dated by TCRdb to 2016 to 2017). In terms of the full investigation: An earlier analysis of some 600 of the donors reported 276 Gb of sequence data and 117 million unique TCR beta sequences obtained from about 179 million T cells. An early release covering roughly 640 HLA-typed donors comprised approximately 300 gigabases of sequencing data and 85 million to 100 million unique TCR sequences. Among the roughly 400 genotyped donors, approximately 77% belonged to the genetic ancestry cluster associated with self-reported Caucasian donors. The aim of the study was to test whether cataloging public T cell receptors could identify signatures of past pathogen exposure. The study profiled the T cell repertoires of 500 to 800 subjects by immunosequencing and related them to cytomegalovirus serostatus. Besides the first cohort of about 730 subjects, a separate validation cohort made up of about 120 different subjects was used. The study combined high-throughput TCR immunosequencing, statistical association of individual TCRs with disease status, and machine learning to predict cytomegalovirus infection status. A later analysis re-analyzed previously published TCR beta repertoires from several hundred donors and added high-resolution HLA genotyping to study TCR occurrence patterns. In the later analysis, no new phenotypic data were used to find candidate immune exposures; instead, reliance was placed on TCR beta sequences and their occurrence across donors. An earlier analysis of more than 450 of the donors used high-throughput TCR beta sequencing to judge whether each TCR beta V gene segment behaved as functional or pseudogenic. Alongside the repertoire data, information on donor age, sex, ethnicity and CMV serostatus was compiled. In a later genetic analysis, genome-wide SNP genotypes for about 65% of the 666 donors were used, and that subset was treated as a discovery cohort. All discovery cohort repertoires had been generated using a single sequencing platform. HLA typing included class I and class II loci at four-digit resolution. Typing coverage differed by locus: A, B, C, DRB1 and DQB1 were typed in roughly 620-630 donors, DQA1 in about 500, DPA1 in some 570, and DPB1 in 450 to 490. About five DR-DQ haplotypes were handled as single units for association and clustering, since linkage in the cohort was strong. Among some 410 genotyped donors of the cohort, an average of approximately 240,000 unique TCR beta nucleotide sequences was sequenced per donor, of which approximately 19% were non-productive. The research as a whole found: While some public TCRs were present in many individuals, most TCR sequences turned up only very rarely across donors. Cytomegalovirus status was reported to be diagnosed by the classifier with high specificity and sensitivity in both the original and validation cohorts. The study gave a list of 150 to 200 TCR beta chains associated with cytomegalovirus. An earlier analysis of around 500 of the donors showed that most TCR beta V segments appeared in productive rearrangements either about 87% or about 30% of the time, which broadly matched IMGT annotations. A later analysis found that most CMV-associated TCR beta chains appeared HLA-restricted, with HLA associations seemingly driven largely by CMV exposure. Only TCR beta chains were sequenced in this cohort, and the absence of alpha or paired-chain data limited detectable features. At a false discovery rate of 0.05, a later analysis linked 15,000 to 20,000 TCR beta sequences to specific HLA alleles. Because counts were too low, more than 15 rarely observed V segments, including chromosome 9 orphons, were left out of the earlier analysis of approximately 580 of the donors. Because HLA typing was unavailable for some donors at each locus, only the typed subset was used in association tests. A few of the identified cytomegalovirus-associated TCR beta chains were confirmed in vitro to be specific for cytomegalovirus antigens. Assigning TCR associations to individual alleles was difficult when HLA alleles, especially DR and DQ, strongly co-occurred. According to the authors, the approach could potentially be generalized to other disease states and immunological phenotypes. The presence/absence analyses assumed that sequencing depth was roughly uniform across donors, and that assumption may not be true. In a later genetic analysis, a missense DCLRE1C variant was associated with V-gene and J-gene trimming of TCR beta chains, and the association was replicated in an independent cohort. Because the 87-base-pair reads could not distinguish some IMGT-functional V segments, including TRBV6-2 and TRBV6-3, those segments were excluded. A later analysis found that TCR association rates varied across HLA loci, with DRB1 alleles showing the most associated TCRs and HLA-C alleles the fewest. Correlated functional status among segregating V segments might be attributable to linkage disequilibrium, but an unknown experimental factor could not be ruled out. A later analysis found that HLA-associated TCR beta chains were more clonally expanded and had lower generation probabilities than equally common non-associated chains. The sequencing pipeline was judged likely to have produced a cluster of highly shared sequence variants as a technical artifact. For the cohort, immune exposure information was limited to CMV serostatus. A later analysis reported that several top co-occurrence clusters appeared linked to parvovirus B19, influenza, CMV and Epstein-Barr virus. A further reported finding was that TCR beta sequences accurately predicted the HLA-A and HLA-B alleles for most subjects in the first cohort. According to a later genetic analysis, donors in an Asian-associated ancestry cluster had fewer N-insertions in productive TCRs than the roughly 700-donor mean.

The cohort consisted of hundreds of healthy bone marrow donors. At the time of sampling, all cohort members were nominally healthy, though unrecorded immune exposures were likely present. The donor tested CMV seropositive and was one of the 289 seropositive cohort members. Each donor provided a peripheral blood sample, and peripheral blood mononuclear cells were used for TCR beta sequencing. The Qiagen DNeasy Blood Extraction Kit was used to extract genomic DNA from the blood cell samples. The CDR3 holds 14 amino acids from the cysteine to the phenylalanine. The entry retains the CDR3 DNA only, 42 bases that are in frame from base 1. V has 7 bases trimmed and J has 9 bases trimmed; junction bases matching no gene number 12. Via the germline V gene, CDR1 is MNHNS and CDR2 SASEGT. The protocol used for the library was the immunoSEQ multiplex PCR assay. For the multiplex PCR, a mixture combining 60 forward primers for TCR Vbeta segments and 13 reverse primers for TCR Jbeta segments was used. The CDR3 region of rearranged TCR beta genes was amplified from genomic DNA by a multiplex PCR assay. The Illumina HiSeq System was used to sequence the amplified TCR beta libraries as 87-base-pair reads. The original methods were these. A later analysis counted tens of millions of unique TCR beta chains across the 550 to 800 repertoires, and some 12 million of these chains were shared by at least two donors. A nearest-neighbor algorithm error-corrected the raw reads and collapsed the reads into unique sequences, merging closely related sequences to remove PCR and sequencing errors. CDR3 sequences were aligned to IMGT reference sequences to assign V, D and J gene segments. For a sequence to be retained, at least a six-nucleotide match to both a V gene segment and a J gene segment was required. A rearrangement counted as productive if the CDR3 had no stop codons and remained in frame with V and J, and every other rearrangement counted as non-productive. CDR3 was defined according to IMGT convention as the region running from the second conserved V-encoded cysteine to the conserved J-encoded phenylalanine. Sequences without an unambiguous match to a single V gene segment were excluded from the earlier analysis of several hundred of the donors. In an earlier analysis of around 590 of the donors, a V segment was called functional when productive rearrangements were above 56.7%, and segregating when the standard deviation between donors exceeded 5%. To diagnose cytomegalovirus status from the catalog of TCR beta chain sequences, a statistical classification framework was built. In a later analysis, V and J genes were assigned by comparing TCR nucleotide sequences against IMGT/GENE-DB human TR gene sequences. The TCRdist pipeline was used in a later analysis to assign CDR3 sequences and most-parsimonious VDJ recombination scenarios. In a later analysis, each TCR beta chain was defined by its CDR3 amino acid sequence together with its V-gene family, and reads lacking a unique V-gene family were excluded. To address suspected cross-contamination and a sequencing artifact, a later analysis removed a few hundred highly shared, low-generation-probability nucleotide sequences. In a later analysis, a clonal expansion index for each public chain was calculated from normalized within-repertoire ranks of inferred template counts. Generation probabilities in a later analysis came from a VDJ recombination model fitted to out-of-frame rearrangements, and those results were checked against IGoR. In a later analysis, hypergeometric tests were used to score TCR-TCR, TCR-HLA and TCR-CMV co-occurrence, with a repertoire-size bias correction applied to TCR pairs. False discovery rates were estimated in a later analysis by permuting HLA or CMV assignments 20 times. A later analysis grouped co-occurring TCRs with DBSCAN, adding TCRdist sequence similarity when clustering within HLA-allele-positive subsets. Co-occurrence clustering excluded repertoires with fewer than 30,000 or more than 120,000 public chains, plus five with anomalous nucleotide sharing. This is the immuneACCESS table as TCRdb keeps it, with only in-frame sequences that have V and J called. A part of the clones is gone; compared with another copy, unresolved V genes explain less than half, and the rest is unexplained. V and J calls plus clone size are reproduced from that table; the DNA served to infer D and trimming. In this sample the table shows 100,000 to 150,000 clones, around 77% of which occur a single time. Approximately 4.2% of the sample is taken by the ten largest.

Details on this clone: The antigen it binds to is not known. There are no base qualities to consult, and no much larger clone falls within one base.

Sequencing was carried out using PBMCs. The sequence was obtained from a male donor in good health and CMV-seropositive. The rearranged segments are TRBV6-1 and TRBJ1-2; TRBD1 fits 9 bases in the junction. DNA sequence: TGTGCCAGCACCAATACGGGACAGGGCGGTAGCTACACCTTC. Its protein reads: CASTNTGQGGSYTF.